The source of this T cell receptor (beta chain) is a study of regulatory T cells in long-lasting Graves disease. On the study more broadly: The definition of persistent Graves' disease was over 5 years of antithyroid drugs with positive TSH receptor antibodies.

CDR3 length: 15 residues. The V gene's germline CDR1 is GTSNPN and CDR2 SVGIG (reference sequence). The V gene lost 2 bases and the J gene lost 7 bases, with 20 bases spanning the gap. Sequencing libraries for TCR beta were prepared with iRepertoire HTBI primers and Arm-PCR of CDR3 regions. TCRdb independently ran MiXCR on the multiplex PCR reads; one entry per CDR3 protein. The sample carries roughly 490,000 distinct CDR3 sequences, less than 25% recorded once. As to time point: persistent/refractory GD, antithyroid drugs over 5 years with positive TRAb. PBMCs were the source of the RNA used for TCR sequencing. EDTA tubes received 7.5 to 9 milliliters of collected peripheral blood. With regard to this clonotype: The target antigen is unknown.

Study-wide findings and caveats: Newly diagnosed patients had higher TCR diversity than persistent Graves' patients did. Patients with persistent disease showed a bias toward TRBV28, TRBJ1-2 and TRBJ2-5.

The TCR comes from a female donor with Graves disease. Sequenced here: peripheral blood mononuclear cells (PBMCs), sampled when the disease was refractory, from a patient treated with antithyroid drugs. The V call is TRBV30, the J call TRBJ2-5; TRBD2 might be the D (6 bases). The CDR3 coding sequence is TGTGCCTGGAGTTCCCTGCTGCGGGACGGTACGACCCAGTACTTC. Its protein is CAWSSLLRDGTTQYF.